This T cell receptor (beta chain) was captured in a study of technical replicates of blood from four donors. V dropped 7 bases and J dropped 0; count of bases not matched to a gene: 9. Germline-derived CDR1 and CDR2 are SGHVS and FQNEAQ. The CDR3 has 15 amino acids. TCRdb's copy holds only in-frame clones and misses some; the assay was immunoSEQ multiplex PCR. The sample contains over 60,000 clones, 93% of which appear only once. The chain has TRBV7-8 and TRBJ2-7, with 7 bases lining up with TRBD1. The receptor comes from a human donor in good health. The source material was T cells isolated from PBMCs. The DNA of the CDR3 is TGTGCCAGCATCCCCGACAGGGAGTCCTCCTACGAGCAGTACTTC. Translating it yields CASIPDRESSYEQYF.